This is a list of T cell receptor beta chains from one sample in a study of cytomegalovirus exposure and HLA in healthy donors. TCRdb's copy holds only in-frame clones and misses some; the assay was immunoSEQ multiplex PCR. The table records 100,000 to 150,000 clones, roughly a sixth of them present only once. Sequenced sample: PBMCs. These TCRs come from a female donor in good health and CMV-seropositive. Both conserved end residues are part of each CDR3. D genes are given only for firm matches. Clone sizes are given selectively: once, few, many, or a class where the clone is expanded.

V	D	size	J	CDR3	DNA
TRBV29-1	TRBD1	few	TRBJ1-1	CSVGTGNRDTEAFF	TGCAGCGTTGGGACAGGGAATAGGGACACTGAAGCTTTCTTT
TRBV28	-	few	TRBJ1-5	CASRLQESNQPQHF	TGTGCCAGCAGACTGCAAGAGAGCAATCAGCCCCAGCATTTT
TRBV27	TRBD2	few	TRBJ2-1	CASSPWTSGRGNEQFF	TGTGCCAGCAGTCCCTGGACTAGCGGGAGAGGTAATGAGCAGTTCTTC
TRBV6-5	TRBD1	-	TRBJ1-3	CASSSTGEADTIYF	TGTGCCAGCAGTTCGACAGGGGAGGCGGACACCATATATTTT
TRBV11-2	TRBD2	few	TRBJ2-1	CASSLLGGSFYNEQFF	TGTGCCAGCAGCTTACTGGGCGGGAGTTTCTACAATGAGCAGTTCTTC
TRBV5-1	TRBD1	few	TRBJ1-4	CASSLTGVMEKLFF	TGCGCCAGCAGTCTTACAGGGGTGATGGAAAAACTGTTTTTT
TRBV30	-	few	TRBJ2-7	CAWRTQGKVREQYF	TGTGCCTGGAGGACTCAGGGAAAAGTTCGGGAGCAGTACTTC
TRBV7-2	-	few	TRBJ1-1	CASSFVTQTYTEAFF	TGTGCCAGCAGCTTCGTTACGCAGACTTACACTGAAGCTTTCTTT
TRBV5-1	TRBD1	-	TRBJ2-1	CASSLGSGGINEQFF	TGCGCCAGCAGCTTAGGCTCAGGGGGAATAAATGAGCAGTTCTTC
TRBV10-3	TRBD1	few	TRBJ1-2	CAISETGQGAPGYTF	TGTGCCATCAGTGAGACCGGGCAGGGGGCTCCTGGCTACACCTTC
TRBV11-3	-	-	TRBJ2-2	CASSLAQGNTGELFF	TGTGCCAGCAGCTTAGCCCAGGGCAACACCGGGGAGCTGTTTTTT
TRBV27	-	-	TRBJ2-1	CASMRSSYNEQFF	TGTGCCAGCATGAGGAGCTCCTACAATGAGCAGTTCTTC
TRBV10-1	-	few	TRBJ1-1	CASSRQTWGTEAFF	TGCGCCAGCTCTCGACAGACCTGGGGAACTGAAGCTTTCTTT
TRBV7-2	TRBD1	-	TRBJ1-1	CASSPMDRGLRVTEAFF	TGTGCCAGCAGCCCGATGGACAGGGGGCTACGGGTTACTGAAGCTTTCTTT
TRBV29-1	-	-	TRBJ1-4	CSVGRGAGEKLFF	TGCAGCGTTGGAAGAGGAGCGGGGGAAAAACTGTTTTTT
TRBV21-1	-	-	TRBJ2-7	CASSLRQGAPYEQYF	TGTGCCAGCAGCCTCCGACAGGGGGCCCCCTACGAGCAGTACTTC
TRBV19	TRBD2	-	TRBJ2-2	CASSIGGEGNTGELFF	TGTGCCAGTAGTATTGGAGGGGAGGGGAACACCGGGGAGCTGTTTTTT
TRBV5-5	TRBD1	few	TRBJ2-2	CASSKLRDRDTGELFF	TGTGCCAGCAGCAAGCTCCGGGACAGGGATACCGGGGAGCTGTTTTTT
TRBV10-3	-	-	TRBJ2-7	CAISESWKSRTYEQYF	TGTGCCATCAGTGAGTCGTGGAAATCTAGAACCTACGAGCAGTACTTC
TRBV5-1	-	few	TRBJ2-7	CASSSGQTYSYEQYF	TGCGCCAGCAGCTCAGGACAGACTTACTCCTACGAGCAGTACTTC